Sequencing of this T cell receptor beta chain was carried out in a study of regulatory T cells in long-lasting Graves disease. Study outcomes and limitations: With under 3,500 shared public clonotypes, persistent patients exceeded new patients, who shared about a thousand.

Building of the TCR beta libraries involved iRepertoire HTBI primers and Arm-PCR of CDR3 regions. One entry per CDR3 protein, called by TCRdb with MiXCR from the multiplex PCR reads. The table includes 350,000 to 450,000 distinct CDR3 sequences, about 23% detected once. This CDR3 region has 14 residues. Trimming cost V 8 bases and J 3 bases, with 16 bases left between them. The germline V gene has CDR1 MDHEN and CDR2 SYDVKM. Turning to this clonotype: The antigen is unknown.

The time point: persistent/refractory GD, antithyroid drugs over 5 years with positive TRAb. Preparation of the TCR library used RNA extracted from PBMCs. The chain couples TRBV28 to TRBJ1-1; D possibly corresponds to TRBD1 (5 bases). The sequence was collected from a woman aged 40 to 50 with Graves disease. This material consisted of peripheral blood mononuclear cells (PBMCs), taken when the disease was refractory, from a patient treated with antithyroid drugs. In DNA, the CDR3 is TGTGCCAGCGGGGTGGTGGGGGAGTACACTGAAGCTTTCTTT. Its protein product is CASGVVGEYTEAFF.